A single sample is the source of the 20 T cell receptor beta chains below, sequenced in a study of early T cells in non-severe SARS-CoV-2 infection (TCRdb year 2021). The method was 5' RACE. The sequencing machine was a NextSeq 500. The raw public reads went through TCRdb reprocessing: fastp at Q25, MiXCR clone calling, in-frame beta chains kept. Each CDR3 protein gets just one entry, which takes the most common genes and DNA from the rows behind it. This sample lists tens of thousands of distinct CDR3 sequences; roughly a tenth were detected once. The ten largest clones capture around 4.1% of the sample. The specimen was whole blood. The receptors stem from an adult who was a healthcare worker with PCR-confirmed SARS-CoV-2 infection or an uninfected control (not recorded which).

This clonotype was counted between two and nine times. V and J are TRBV12-3 or TRBV12-4 and TRBJ2-3; D is unclear. This CDR3 comprises 13 residues. The V and J ends lost 1 base and 2 bases respectively, with 4 bases between them. CDR3 amino acids: CASSLGFTDTQYF. The DNA for the CDR3 is TGTGCCAGCAGTTTAGGGTTCACAGATACGCAGTATTTT.

This clonotype showed up many times. V gene TRBV7-2 combines with J gene TRBJ1-5; D is perhaps TRBD1 (5 bases). Germline loops: CDR1 SGHTA, CDR2 FQGNSA. The CDR3 runs to 13 residues. The germline V and J ends were trimmed by 5 bases and 1 base, with 6 bases remaining between them. CDR3 sequence: CASSRQSNQPQHF. The CDR3, as DNA: TGTGCCAGCAGCCGACAGAGCAATCAGCCCCAGCATTTT.

This clonotype showed up many times. V is TRBV9 and J is TRBJ2-7, with D perhaps matching TRBD2 (6 bases). V was trimmed by 0 bases and J by 5 bases, leaving 15 bases between them. The CDR3 sequence is 15 residues long. CDR1 SGDLS and CDR2 YYNGEE come from the germline V gene. CDR3 sequence reads: CASSVGFGSGDEQYF. Written as DNA, the CDR3 is TGTGCCAGCAGCGTAGGCTTCGGGAGTGGCGACGAGCAGTACTTC.

The gene calls are TRBV5-1 and TRBJ1-1, with 7 positions matching TRBD1. The V gene's germline CDR1 is SGHRS and CDR2 YFSETQ. J gave up 0 bases and V 4 bases, and 9 bases lay outside the gene matches. CDR3 size: 16 residues. The CDR3 sequence is CASSGETGQLNTEAFF. The CDR3 coding sequence is TGCGCCAGCAGCGGAGAAACGGGACAGCTGAACACTGAAGCTTTCTTT.

The chain employs TRBV3-1 and TRBJ1-1; tentative D call: TRBD1 (6 bases). Germline lookup yields CDR1 LGHDT and CDR2 YNNKEL (reference sequence). Trimming removed 0 bases from V and 6 bases from J, with 17 bases in between. The CDR3 contains 16 residues. CDR3 bases: TGTGCCAGCAGCCAAGATCTTGGAGGGGGGACCCCTGAAGCTTTCTTT. The encoded protein is CASSQDLGGGTPEAFF.

Ten or more counts support this clonotype. This chain links TRBV29-1 with TRBJ1-1, with D perhaps matching TRBD1 (6 bases). The CDR3 length is 13 residues. Germline loops: CDR1 SQVTM, CDR2 ANQGSEA. V shed 6 bases and J shed 1 base, with 12 bases lying between them. The CDR3 nucleotides are TGCAGCGTAGGAGAGGGGGGGAACACTGAAGCTTTCTTT. Translation gives CSVGEGGNTEAFF.

The genes are TRBV5-1 and TRBJ1-1; D is unclear. Trimming removed 2 bases at V and 0 bases at J, with 8 bases between. From germline, CDR1 is SGHRS and CDR2 YFSETQ. This CDR3 is built from 14 residues. The CDR3 DNA sequence: TGCGCCAGCAGCTTCGGCTCCCTGAACACTGAAGCTTTCTTT. Translating it yields CASSFGSLNTEAFF.

This clonotype was seen many times. The DNA for the CDR3 is TGTGCCAGCAGTTTTGGTCACGGGGAGCTGTTTTTT. It is translated as CASSFGHGELFF. The J gene is TRBJ2-2, the V gene TRBV12-3 or TRBV12-4; no clear D gene. The CDR3 sequence is 12 residues long. V was clipped by 3 bases and J by 7 bases, with 6 bases between them.

This clonotype has ten or more counts. The J gene is TRBJ2-2, the V gene TRBV7-3, with 11 nucleotides matching TRBD2. Germline lookup yields CDR1 SGHTA and CDR2 FQGTGA. The CDR3 has 16 residues. Trimming removed 5 bases from V and 6 bases from J; junction bases left unmatched: 8. The CDR3 spells CASSALTSGRSGELFF. For the CDR3, the DNA is TGTGCCAGCAGCGCCCTTACTAGCGGGAGATCCGGGGAGCTGTTTTTT.

In regard to this clonotype: This may be a read error: a much more frequent sequence differs by one nucleotide. The gene calls are TRBV11-2 and TRBJ1-4, with 11 bases aligning to TRBD1. The V and J ends lost 7 bases and 8 bases, in that order; junction bases with no gene match: 12. Germline V CDR1 and CDR2: SGHAT, FQNNGV. The CDR3 consists of 16 residues. CDR3 loop: CASNPWTGGLEEKLFF. In DNA, the CDR3 is TGTGCCAGCAACCCTTGGACAGGGGGCTTGGAAGAAAAACTGTTTTTT. Using reference TRBV11-2 and TRBJ1-4 for the parts outside the CDR3, the full variable domain is EAGVAQSPRYKIIEKRQSVAFWCNPISGHATLYWYQQILGQGPKLLIQFQNNGVVDDSQLPKDRFSAERLKGVDSTLKIQPAKLEDSAVYLCASNPWTGGLEEKLFFGSGTQLSVL.

This clonotype was seen at least ten times. V is TRBV2 and J is TRBJ2-7; TRBD2 aligns across 8 bases. The CDR3 contains 14 residues. V trimming: 4 bases; J trimming: 4 bases; junction bases outside the gene matches: 6. CDR1 and CDR2 from the germline V gene are SNHLY and FYNNEI. The chain's CDR3 is CASSGGGPYYEQYF. CDR3 coding DNA: TGTGCCAGCAGTGGCGGGGGGCCCTATTACGAGCAGTACTTC.

This clonotype was observed a few times. The chain has TRBV30 and TRBJ1-6; 7 bases match TRBD1. This CDR3 has 15 residues. Germline CDR1 is GTSNPN and CDR2 is SVGIG (reference sequence). V lost 1 base, J lost 6 bases, and 6 bases stayed unmatched. This chain's CDR3 is CAWSGQGPANSPLHF. CDR3 DNA: TGTGCCTGGAGTGGACAGGGTCCGGCTAATTCACCCCTCCACTTT.

This clonotype has ten or more counts. The chain links TRBV2 to TRBJ2-1, with 9 bases aligning to TRBD2. From germline, CDR1 is SNHLY and CDR2 FYNNEI. Trimming at V came to 7 bases and at J to 9 bases, leaving 7 bases not matched to a gene. This CDR3 has 13 amino acids. The CDR3 bases are TGTGCCAGCACTAGCGGGAACGGGGGTGAGCAGTTCTTC. Protein: CASTSGNGGEQFF.

This clonotype was observed at least ten times. The CDR3 spells CSVETQMNTEAFF. The CDR3 DNA reads TGCAGCGTTGAAACCCAGATGAACACTGAAGCTTTCTTT. This rearrangement joins TRBV29-1 to TRBJ1-1, with no clear D. Germline V gene lookup returns CDR1 SQVTM and CDR2 ANQGSEA. The CDR3 consists of 13 residues. The germline V and J ends were trimmed by 2 bases and 0 bases, with 7 bases remaining between them.

This clonotype was observed at least ten times. The chain has TRBV5-6 and TRBJ1-5; D is perhaps TRBD1 (5 bases). Germline lookup yields CDR1 SGHDT and CDR2 YYEEEE. The CDR3 totals 15 residues. Trimming pared 2 bases from V and 4 bases from J, leaving 13 bases between. The CDR3 DNA follows: TGTGCCAGCAGCTTTTATGGGGCGGGGAATCAGCCCCAGCATTTT. Protein sequence: CASSFYGAGNQPQHF. The entire variable domain, with the rest obtained from reference TRBV5-6 and TRBJ1-5, is as follows: DAGVTQSPTHLIKTRGQQVTLRCSPKSGHDTVSWYQQALGQGPQFIFQYYEEEERQRGNFPDRFSGHQFPNYSSELNVNALLLGDSALYLCASSFYGAGNQPQHFGDGTRLSIL.

The chain uses TRBV7-2 and TRBJ2-1; a possible D gene is TRBD2 (6 bases). This CDR3 is 14 amino acids long. Trimming took off 5 bases at V and 2 bases at J, with 10 bases between the two ends. Germline CDR1 and CDR2: SGHTA and FQGNSA. The CDR3 sequence: CASSPGLTYNEQFF. DNA of the CDR3: TGTGCCAGCAGCCCGGGACTGACCTACAATGAGCAGTTCTTC.

This clonotype was picked up many times. V is TRBV12-3 or TRBV12-4 and J is TRBJ2-7; D gene ambiguous. V shed 6 bases and J shed 9 bases, with 18 bases lying between them. The CDR3 length is 13 residues. The CDR3 reads CASRPEAGLRQYF. In nucleotides, the CDR3 is TGTGCCAGCAGACCCGAAGCTGGGCTTCGGCAGTACTTC.

This clonotype showed up many times. This chain connects TRBV20-1 to TRBJ2-7, with D maybe TRBD1 (6 bases). CDR3 length: 14 residues. Trimming took off 1 base at V and 0 bases at J, with 10 bases between the two ends. From germline, CDR1 is DFQATT and CDR2 SNEGSKA (reference sequence). For the CDR3, the DNA is TGCAGTGCTAGAGGGGGGCGCAACTCCTACGAGCAGTACTTC. Translating it yields CSARGGRNSYEQYF.

This clonotype was found many times. The CDR3 DNA reads as TGTGCCAGCAGCCAACGCTCCGGGGCGAACACTGAAGCTTTCTTT. The encoded protein is CASSQRSGANTEAFF. J is TRBJ1-1 and V is TRBV11-1, with D possibly TRBD1 on 5 matching bases. V lost 5 bases and J 1 base, leaving 14 bases between the germline ends. CDR1 is SGHAT, CDR2 FQDESV, per germline (reference sequence). The CDR3 sequence is 15 residues long.

Only a few counts were recorded for this clonotype. CDR3 DNA sequence: TGTGCCTACTCCCGGGGGGTCGCAGATACGCAGTATTTT. It specifies CAYSRGVADTQYF. The rearrangement uses TRBV9 and TRBJ2-3, with TRBD2 matching 7 bases. The J segment lost 4 bases and the V segment lost 10 bases, leaving 9 bases of the junction unmatched. Per germline, CDR1 SGDLS and CDR2 YYNGEE. The CDR3 runs 13 residues.